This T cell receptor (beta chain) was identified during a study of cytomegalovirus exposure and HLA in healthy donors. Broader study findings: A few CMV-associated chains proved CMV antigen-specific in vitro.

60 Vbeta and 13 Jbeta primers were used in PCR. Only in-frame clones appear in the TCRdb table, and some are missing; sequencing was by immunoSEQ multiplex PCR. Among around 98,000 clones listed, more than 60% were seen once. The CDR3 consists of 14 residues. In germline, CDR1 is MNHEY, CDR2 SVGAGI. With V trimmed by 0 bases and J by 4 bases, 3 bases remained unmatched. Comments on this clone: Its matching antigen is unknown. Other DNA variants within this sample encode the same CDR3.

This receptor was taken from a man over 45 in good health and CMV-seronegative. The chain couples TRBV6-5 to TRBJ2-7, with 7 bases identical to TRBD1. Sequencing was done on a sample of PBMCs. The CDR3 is CASSYSSGGYEQYF. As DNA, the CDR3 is TGTGCCAGCAGTTACTCGTCAGGGGGATACGAGCAGTACTTC.